A selection of T cell receptor beta chains follows, all from one sample in a study of shared clonotypes between healthy human individuals. Produced via immunoSEQ multiplex PCR; TCRdb's table is partial and in-frame only. The table lists over 1.4 million clones, approximately 97% of them singletons. The sample comprised naive CD4+ T cells sorted from blood. Every receptor here comes from a man aged 25 to 40 in good health. The CDR3 runs from the conserved cysteine through the conserved F or W. D genes are given only for firm matches. The size entry is marked missing in some rows and otherwise reads once, few, many or a size class.

v_gene	abundance	j_gene	d_gene	CDR3aa	CDR3nt
TRBV2	.	TRBJ2-5	TRBD1	CASSGDRGEQETQYF	TGTGCCAGCAGTGGGGACAGGGGGGAACAAGAGACCCAGTACTTC
TRBV7-2	once	TRBJ2-7	.	CASSFQGGPYEQYF	TGTGCCAGCAGCTTCCAGGGGGGGCCCTACGAGCAGTACTTC
TRBV18	.	TRBJ2-1	TRBD1	CASSDRRWTNEQFF	TGTGCCAGCTCGGACAGGCGGTGGACAAATGAGCAGTTCTTC
TRBV27	.	TRBJ2-3	.	CASTPRGGTDTQYF	TGTGCCAGCACCCCTCGAGGGGGCACAGATACGCAGTATTTT
TRBV9	.	TRBJ2-7	TRBD1	CASSRQGFVYEQYF	TGTGCCAGCAGCAGACAGGGATTCGTCTACGAGCAGTACTTC
TRBV5-1	.	TRBJ1-5	.	CASSLEGGNQPQHF	TGCGCCAGCAGCTTGGAGGGGGGCAATCAGCCCCAGCATTTT
TRBV5-4	.	TRBJ1-1	.	CASSLGLNTEAFF	TGTGCCAGCAGTCTGGGCTTGAACACTGAAGCTTTCTTT
TRBV15	.	TRBJ1-2	TRBD1	CATSIDRGIYGYTF	TGTGCCACCAGCATTGACAGGGGAATCTATGGCTACACCTTC
TRBV4-1	.	TRBJ2-2	TRBD2	CASSQGYGLAGVGTGELFF	TGCGCCAGCAGCCAAGGCTATGGACTAGCGGGAGTGGGAACCGGGGAGCTGTTTTTT
TRBV28	.	TRBJ2-1	TRBD2	CASRASGRDEQFF	TGTGCCAGCAGGGCTAGCGGGAGGGATGAGCAGTTCTTC
TRBV9	.	TRBJ2-7	.	CASSVGTATYEQYF	TGTGCCAGCAGCGTAGGGACCGCTACCTACGAGCAGTACTTC
TRBV15	.	TRBJ1-2	.	CATSRDALPTGYTF	TGTGCCACCAGCAGAGATGCCCTCCCTACGGGCTACACCTTC
TRBV10-3	once	TRBJ2-1	TRBD2	CATRTSGYNEQFF	TGTGCCACCCGGACTAGCGGTTACAATGAGCAGTTCTTC
TRBV10-3	.	TRBJ1-3	TRBD1	CAISDPDRGSDQSSGNTIYF	TGTGCCATCAGTGACCCTGACAGGGGCTCAGACCAGAGCTCTGGAAACACCATATATTTT
TRBV18	.	TRBJ1-4	TRBD1	CASSPASRDREKLFF	TGTGCCAGCTCACCCGCGTCCCGGGACAGGGAAAAACTGTTTTTT